The 25 T cell receptor beta chains reported below all come from one sample, sequenced in a study of blood T cell repertoires in COVID-19 (dated by TCRdb to 2020 to 2021). The library was generated by the immunoSEQ multiplex PCR assay. TCRdb's version of the immuneACCESS table is confined to in-frame rearrangements and falls short of the full clone set. An unresolved V gene accounts for under half of the shortfall where checked; the remainder is of unknown origin. Within this sample are 250,000 or so clones, with 83% of them counted one time only. The top ten clonotypes cover about 3.8% of the sample. Sequenced input: PBMCs or T cells enriched from blood (not recorded which). These receptors all stem from a woman between 35 and 50 years old who had been exposed to COVID-19.

J is TRBJ1-3 and V is TRBV7-6, with D maybe TRBD1 (5 bases). V was pared by 5 bases and J by 4 bases, with 18 bases between. The germline V gene encodes CDR1 SGHVS and CDR2 FNYEAQ. The CDR3 is made up of 16 amino acids. CDR3 sequence: CASSPGWGLKGNTIYF. CDR3 sequence (DNA): TGTGCCAGCAGCCCCGGATGGGGCCTCAAGGGAAACACCATATATTTT.

The chain carries TRBV11-1 and TRBJ1-2, with 11 bases that match TRBD1. CDR3 length: 15 amino acids. Germline V lookup: CDR1 SGHAT, CDR2 FQDESV (reference sequence). The ends lost 5 bases at V and 4 bases at J; junction bases unmatched: 6. The CDR3 spells CASSPGTGGFYGYTF. The DNA of the CDR3 is TGTGCCAGCAGCCCCGGGACAGGGGGTTTCTATGGCTACACCTTC.

This clone was detected a few times. The chain recombines TRBV7-9 with TRBJ1-2, with 9 bases identical to TRBD1. The V gene's germline CDR1 is SEHNR and CDR2 FQNEAQ (reference sequence). Trimming cost V 6 bases and J 6 bases; bases outside gene matches: 11. This CDR3 has 15 residues. The CDR3 bases are TGTGCCAGCAGAAACACAGGGGGCGCTGAGGATGGCTACACCTTC. It codes for CASRNTGGAEDGYTF. Together with reference TRBV7-9 and TRBJ1-2, the CDR3 gives the full variable domain: DTGVSQNPRHKITKRGQNVTFRCDPISEHNRLYWYRQTLGQGPEFLTYFQNEAQLEKSRLLSDRFSAERPKGSFSTLEIQRTEQGDSAMYLCASRNTGGAEDGYTFGSGTRLTVV.

The CDR3 DNA follows: TGTGCCAGCAGGCCTGGGGGCCCCTCCTTAAAGGGTTTCTTT. This gives the protein CASRPGGPSLKGFF. V is TRBV28 and J is TRBJ1-1, with D possibly TRBD1 on 6 matching bases. Germline V gives CDR1 MDHEN, CDR2 SYDVKM. Trimming took off 6 bases at V and 13 bases at J, with 24 bases between the two ends. This CDR3 spans 14 amino acids.

The CDR3 loop is CASSYTGTGESGYTF. The DNA for the CDR3 is TGTGCCAGCAGTTACACCGGGACAGGGGAGAGTGGCTACACCTTC. The gene calls are TRBV6-5 and TRBJ1-2, with 10 bases matching TRBD1. Trimming removed 2 bases from V and 7 bases from J; junction bases left unmatched: 7. The CDR3 has 15 residues. Looked up from germline, CDR1 is MNHEY and CDR2 is SVGAGI.

This rearrangement joins TRBV6-5 to TRBJ1-2; TRBD1 agrees at 9 bases. The CDR3 is 13 amino acids. Trimming at V came to 6 bases and at J to 8 bases, leaving 7 bases not matched to a gene. Germline loops: CDR1 MNHEY, CDR2 SVGAGI. CDR3 sequence reads: CASRGGQGRGYTF. The CDR3 coding sequence is TGTGCCAGCAGGGGAGGACAGGGGCGAGGCTACACCTTC.

V usage is TRBV7-2 and J usage is TRBJ2-3; TRBD2 is a possible D gene (8 bases). The CDR3 extends over 16 amino acids. V lost 7 bases, J lost 4 bases, and 21 bases lay in between. CDR1 and CDR2 from the germline V gene are SGHTA and FQGNSA. In nucleotides, the CDR3 is TGTGCCAGCACCCCTTCAGGGGGACTAGGAGCAGATACGCAGTATTTT. Translation: CASTPSGGLGADTQYF.

The V call is TRBV9, the J call TRBJ2-3; 8 bases are shared with TRBD1. Trimming took 3 bases from V and 0 from J; bases not matched to a gene: 3. There are 15 residues in the CDR3. Germline CDR1 is SGDLS and CDR2 is YYNGEE. The CDR3 is CASSARGQSTDTQYF. As DNA, the CDR3 is TGTGCCAGCAGCGCCAGGGGGCAGAGCACAGATACGCAGTATTTT.

The chain is built from TRBV3-1 (or the pseudogene TRBV3-2) and TRBJ2-3; the match to TRBD1 covers 8 bases. Germline V gene lookup returns CDR1 LGHDT and CDR2 YNNKEL (reference sequence). This CDR3 is built from 15 residues. Trimming cost V 4 bases and J 2 bases; bases outside gene matches: 5. The CDR3 protein is CASSPPGQATDTQYF. CDR3 DNA: TGTGCCAGCAGCCCACCGGGACAGGCCACAGATACGCAGTATTTT.

The chain carries TRBV11-2 and TRBJ1-5; D is unclear. The ends were cut back, 3 bases at V and 2 bases at J, with 8 bases in the middle. The CDR3 is 14 residues long. The V gene's germline CDR1 is SGHAT and CDR2 FQNNGV. The DNA for the CDR3 is TGTGCCAGCAGCTTGGCCCTAGGCAATCAGCCCCAGCATTTT. This sequence encodes CASSLALGNQPQHF.

This chain joins TRBV28 and TRBJ2-7; 9 bases match TRBD1. V trimming: 6 bases; J trimming: 3 bases; junction bases outside the gene matches: 3. CDR1 MDHEN and CDR2 SYDVKM come from the germline V gene. The CDR3 spans 13 residues. The CDR3 is CASSPTGGYEQYF. DNA of the CDR3: TGTGCCAGCAGCCCGACAGGGGGCTACGAGCAGTACTTC.

V usage is TRBV13 and J usage is TRBJ2-3; 15 bases match TRBD2. Germline V gives CDR1 PRHDT, CDR2 FYEKMQ (reference sequence). The CDR3 length is 17 residues. With V trimmed by 3 bases and J by 0 bases, 1 base remained unmatched. CDR3 sequence reads: CASSLGLAGGSTDTQYF. In nucleotides, the CDR3 is TGTGCCAGCAGCTTGGGACTAGCGGGGGGTAGCACAGATACGCAGTATTTT.

This clone was seen just once. The rearrangement joins TRBV18 to TRBJ2-5, with 14 nucleotides matching TRBD2. This CDR3 comprises 18 residues. J lost 5 bases, V lost 2 bases, and 10 bases had no gene match. CDR1 is KGHSH, CDR2 LQKENI, per germline. The CDR3 is CASSPNPRTSGGKETQYF. Here the CDR3 DNA reads TGTGCCAGCTCACCAAATCCCCGGACTAGCGGGGGGAAGGAGACCCAGTACTTC. The full variable domain, in which reference TRBV18 and TRBJ2-5 provide the parts outside the CDR3, is NAGVMQNPRHLVRRRGQEARLRCSPMKGHSHVYWYRQLPEEGLKFMVYLQKENIIDESGMPKERFSAEFPKEGPSILRIQQVVRGDSAAYFCASSPNPRTSGGKETQYFGPGTRLLVL.

Note on this clone: Sequence at one end of the junction differs from germline and may be a read error. The chain links TRBV7-7 to TRBJ2-6; TRBD1 agrees at 12 bases. This CDR3 comprises 20 residues. Germline-derived CDR1 and CDR2 are SSHAT and FNYEAQ (reference sequence). The CDR3 loop is CASSLRFWGTGGAGANVLTF. The CDR3 coding sequence is TGTGCTAGCAGCTTAAGATTCTGGGGGACAGGGGGCGCCGGGGCCAACGTCCTGACTTTC.

The gene calls are TRBV4-2 and TRBJ2-1; 9 bases match TRBD1. The CDR3 loop spans 15 amino acids. Trimming removed 4 bases from V and 2 bases from J; junction bases left unmatched: 3. Per germline, CDR1 LGHNA and CDR2 YNFKEQ. CDR3 nucleotide sequence: TGTGCCAGCAGCCCGGGACAGGGCCCCTACAATGAGCAGTTCTTC. Its protein is CASSPGQGPYNEQFF.

The CDR3, as DNA: TGTGCCAGCAGCTTTCTCCAGGGAGGGTCGGGCACTGAAGCTTTCTTT. Its translation: CASSFLQGGSGTEAFF. The chain has TRBV7-9 and TRBJ1-1; TRBD1 is a possible D gene (5 bases). Per the germline V gene, CDR1 is SEHNR and CDR2 is FQNEAQ (reference sequence). The CDR3 covers 16 residues. The ends were cut back, 3 bases at V and 4 bases at J, with 18 bases in the middle.

The CDR3 loop reads CARSGRSWLQETQYF. Here the CDR3 DNA reads TGTGCCAGGTCTGGGCGAAGCTGGCTTCAAGAGACCCAGTACTTC. The chain links TRBV5-3 to TRBJ2-5; D remains unclear. TRBV5-3 is flagged as an ORF with uncertain function. V lost 8 bases and J lost 2, with 19 bases in between. The CDR3 loop spans 15 amino acids.

The chain links TRBV11-3 to TRBJ2-3; the match to TRBD2 covers 7 bases. Losses at the gene ends were 4 bases for V and 1 base for J; bases not matched to a gene: 8. Germline assignment: CDR1 SGHNT and CDR2 YENEEA. The CDR3 runs 16 residues. The CDR3 region is CASSSRLAAGTDTQYF. The CDR3 nucleotides are TGTGCCAGCAGCTCAAGACTAGCAGCGGGCACAGATACGCAGTATTTT.

This sequence joins TRBV28 and TRBJ2-5; 7 nucleotides align to TRBD1. Looked up from germline, CDR1 is MDHEN and CDR2 is SYDVKM. V lost 6 bases and J lost 1; bases outside the gene matches: 11. The CDR3 totals 16 residues. CDR3 nucleotides: TGTGCCAGCAGCCTTTTCGGACAGGTGGGCCAAGAGACCCAGTACTTC. Translating gives CASSLFGQVGQETQYF.

The chain is built from TRBV2 and TRBJ1-5; D is perhaps TRBD1 (5 bases). V was clipped by 7 bases and J by 3 bases, with 16 bases between them. The germline gives CDR1 SNHLY, CDR2 FYNNEI. The CDR3 sequence is 15 residues long. CDR3 DNA sequence: TGTGCCAGCAAGGAAGGGGCTGGGTACAATCAGCCCCAGCATTTT. It specifies CASKEGAGYNQPQHF.

The chain carries TRBV7-2 and TRBJ1-5; D remains ambiguous. The CDR3 has 15 residues. Germline V CDR1 and CDR2: SGHTA, FQGNSA. The germline V and J ends were trimmed by 5 bases and 5 bases, with 16 bases remaining between them. The CDR3 DNA reads as TGTGCCAGCAGCCTCGCGACACTTAACGATCAGCCCCAGCATTTT. Protein: CASSLATLNDQPQHF.

The V and J genes are TRBV4-1 and TRBJ2-5; D gene unclear. Trimming shortened V by 0 bases and J by 2 bases, and 10 bases separated the two germline ends. Germline values: CDR1 MGHRA, CDR2 YSYEKL. The CDR3 runs 15 residues. CDR3 in amino acids: CASSQDQDQQETQYF. CDR3 DNA sequence: TGCGCCAGCAGCCAAGATCAGGATCAGCAAGAGACCCAGTACTTC.

The chain links TRBV4-2 to TRBJ1-2; 7 positions match TRBD1. J gave up 5 bases and V 0 bases, and 6 bases lay outside the gene matches. The CDR3 is 15 residues long. Per germline, CDR1 LGHNA and CDR2 YNFKEQ. DNA for the CDR3: TGTGCCAGCAGCCAAGAGGACAGGCGCTATTATGGCTACACCTTC. Protein sequence: CASSQEDRRYYGYTF.

The chain is built from TRBV4-1 and TRBJ1-1, with 9 bases fitting TRBD1. From germline, CDR1 is MGHRA and CDR2 YSYEKL. With V trimmed by 1 base and J by 8 bases, 2 bases remained unmatched. The CDR3 runs 13 residues. The CDR3 sequence is CASSQGTGAEAFF. The DNA of the CDR3 is TGCGCCAGCAGCCAAGGGACAGGGGCGGAAGCTTTCTTT.

The chain carries TRBV2 and TRBJ2-3; 8 nucleotides line up with TRBD2. J was trimmed by 2 bases and V by 3 bases; bases with no gene match: 4. The CDR3 has 15 residues. Germline assignment: CDR1 SNHLY and CDR2 FYNNEI. CDR3 nucleotides: TGTGCCAGCAGTGAGAGCGGGGGCGCCACAGATACGCAGTATTTT. Encoded protein: CASSESGGATDTQYF.